These 5 T cell receptor beta chains came from one sample sequenced in a study of blood T cell repertoires in COVID-19. The method was immunoSEQ multiplex PCR; TCRdb's version includes in-frame clones alone and lacks a portion of them. The sample has approximately 130,000 clones, around 91% seen once. Sequencing was done on a sample of peripheral blood. Receptors originate from a man between 65 and 85 years old with active or convalescent COVID-19.

The chain carries TRBV19 and TRBJ2-4; D perhaps matches TRBD2 (5 bases). The CDR3 is 17 residues long. Germline V gene data show CDR1 as LNHDA and CDR2 as SQIVND (reference sequence). V was cut by 6 bases and J by 1 base, with 19 bases left in between. The CDR3 sequence is CASSPGYVGEAKNIQYF. CDR3 sequence (DNA): TGTGCCAGTAGCCCGGGGTACGTGGGCGAGGCCAAAAACATTCAGTACTTC.

This clone was recorded once. The CDR3 reads CASGQPGQGEETQYF. The CDR3 coding sequence is TGTGCCAGCGGGCAACCGGGACAGGGGGAAGAGACCCAGTACTTC. The chain couples TRBV28 to TRBJ2-5; 11 nucleotides match TRBD1. The length of the CDR3 is 15 residues. Germline CDR1 and CDR2: MDHEN and SYDVKM. Losses at the gene ends were 8 bases for V and 3 bases for J; bases not matched to a gene: 8.

This chain joins TRBV7-9 and TRBJ1-2; D ambiguous. Germline V gene data show CDR1 as SEHNR and CDR2 as FQNEAQ (reference sequence). V was cut by 1 base and J by 5 bases, with 8 bases left in between. CDR3 length: 13 residues. The CDR3 region is CASSLGPSYGYTF. CDR3 nucleotide sequence: TGTGCCAGCAGCTTAGGTCCGAGTTATGGCTACACCTTC.

This CDR3 reads CSAHSNYGYTF. The CDR3 bases are TGCAGTGCGCACAGCAACTATGGCTACACCTTC. The chain links TRBV20-1 to TRBJ1-2; D remains ambiguous. Per the germline V gene, CDR1 is DFQATT and CDR2 is SNEGSKA (reference sequence). V was shortened by 6 bases and J by 2 bases, with 7 bases between the two germline ends. CDR3 length: 11 residues.

This clone was seen only a few times. This chain links TRBV6-5 with TRBJ2-7; D possibly corresponds to TRBD1 (5 bases). Trimming removed 5 bases from V and 2 bases from J, with 16 bases in between. The CDR3 is 15 residues long. The germline gives CDR1 MNHEY, CDR2 SVGAGI. The CDR3, as DNA: TGTGCCAGCAGTCAACGGGCCGGACACACCTACGAGCAGTACTTC. This gives the protein CASSQRAGHTYEQYF.